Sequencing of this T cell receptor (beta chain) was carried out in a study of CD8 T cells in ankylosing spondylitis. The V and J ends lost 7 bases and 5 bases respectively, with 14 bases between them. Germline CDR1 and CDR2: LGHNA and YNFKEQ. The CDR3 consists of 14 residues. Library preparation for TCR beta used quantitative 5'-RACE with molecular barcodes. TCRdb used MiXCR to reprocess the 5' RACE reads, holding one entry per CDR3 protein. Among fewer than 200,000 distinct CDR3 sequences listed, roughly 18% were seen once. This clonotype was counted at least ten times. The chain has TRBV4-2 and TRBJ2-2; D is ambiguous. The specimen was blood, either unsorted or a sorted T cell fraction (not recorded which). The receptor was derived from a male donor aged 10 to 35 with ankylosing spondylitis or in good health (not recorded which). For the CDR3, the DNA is TGTGCCAGCACCTCGGTGGAAGGGACCGGGGAGCTGTTTTTT. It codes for CASTSVEGTGELFF.